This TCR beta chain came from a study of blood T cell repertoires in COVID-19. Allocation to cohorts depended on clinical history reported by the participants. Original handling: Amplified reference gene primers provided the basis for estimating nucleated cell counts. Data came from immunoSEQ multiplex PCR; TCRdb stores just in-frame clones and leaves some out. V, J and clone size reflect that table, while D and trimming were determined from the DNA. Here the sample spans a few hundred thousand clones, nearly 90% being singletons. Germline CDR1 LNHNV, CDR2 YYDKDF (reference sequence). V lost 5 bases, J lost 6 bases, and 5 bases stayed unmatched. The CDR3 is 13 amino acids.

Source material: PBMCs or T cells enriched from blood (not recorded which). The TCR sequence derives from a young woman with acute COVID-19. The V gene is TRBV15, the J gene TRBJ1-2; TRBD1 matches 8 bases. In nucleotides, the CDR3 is TGTGCCACCAGCCCGGGACAGGTAGATGGCTACACCTTC. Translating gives CATSPGQVDGYTF.